Shown below are 29 T cell receptor beta chains from a single sample sequenced in a study of blood T cell repertoires in COVID-19. Produced via immunoSEQ multiplex PCR; TCRdb's table is partial and in-frame only. The data contain about 200,000 clones, approximately 91% of them singletons. Input material: peripheral blood. The receptors derive from a woman in her thirties or forties with acute or convalescent COVID-19.

J is TRBJ2-2 and V is TRBV2; the D gene is possibly TRBD1 (6 bases). The CDR3 totals 13 residues. Germline values: CDR1 SNHLY, CDR2 FYNNEI. The V end was cut by 6 bases, the J end by 6 bases, with 11 bases between. The CDR3 reads CASRPGAAGELFF. The CDR3 DNA sequence: TGTGCCAGCAGGCCAGGGGCGGCCGGGGAGCTGTTTTTT. The entire variable domain, with the rest obtained from reference TRBV2 and TRBJ2-2, is as follows: EPEVTQTPSHQVTQMGQEVILRCVPISNHLYFYWYRQILGQKVEFLVSFYNNEISEKSEIFDDQFSVERPDGSNFTLKIRSTKLEDSAMYFCASRPGAAGELFFGEGSRLTVL.

The chain couples TRBV5-1 to TRBJ2-4; D is possibly TRBD1 (5 bases). Trimming cost V 4 bases and J 7 bases, with 18 bases left between them. CDR1 and CDR2 from the germline V gene are SGHRS and YFSETQ. The CDR3 loop spans 15 amino acids. Here the CDR3 reads CASSPWIGAHNIQYF. The CDR3 DNA is TGCGCCAGCAGCCCGTGGATAGGGGCCCACAACATTCAGTACTTC.

There are a few counts of this clone. The CDR3 nucleotides are TGTGCCAGCAGCGGCAGGACAGGGTGGGGAAACACCATATATTTT. Protein: CASSGRTGWGNTIYF. The chain is built from TRBV9 and TRBJ1-3; 8 nucleotides agree with TRBD1. Germline V gives CDR1 SGDLS, CDR2 YYNGEE. With 3 bases clipped from V and 4 bases from J, the junction kept 6 bases outside the gene matches. The CDR3 contains 15 residues.

This chain joins TRBV5-6 and TRBJ2-7; 8 bases fit TRBD1. V lost 4 bases to trimming and J lost 3 bases; unmatched junction nucleotides: 12. This CDR3 is 16 amino acids long. Per the germline V gene, CDR1 is SGHDT and CDR2 is YYEEEE. CDR3 loop: CASSRLPGQEDYEQYV. DNA for the CDR3: TGTGCCAGCAGCAGACTACCGGGACAGGAAGACTACGAGCAGTACGTC.

The chain recombines TRBV5-4 with TRBJ1-3; D call uncertain. Trimming took off 0 bases at V and 0 bases at J, with 10 bases between the two ends. Germline assignment: CDR1 SGHNT and CDR2 YYREEE (reference sequence). This CDR3 has 16 residues. The chain's CDR3 is CASSLAGGLSGNTIYF. The CDR3 DNA sequence: TGTGCCAGCAGCTTGGCCGGCGGGCTCTCTGGAAACACCATATATTTT. Together with reference TRBV5-4 and TRBJ1-3, the CDR3 gives the full variable domain: ETGVTQSPTHLIKTRGQQVTLRCSSQSGHNTVSWYQQALGQGPQFIFQYYREEENGRGNFPPRFSGLQFPNYSSELNVNALELDDSALYLCASSLAGGLSGNTIYFGEGSWLTVV.

The gene calls are TRBV28 and TRBJ1-3; possible D gene TRBD1, 5 bases. CDR1 is MDHEN and CDR2 is SYDVKM in the germline V gene. The length of the CDR3 is 14 residues. The V gene lost 6 bases and the J gene lost 2 bases, with 11 bases spanning the gap. The CDR3 here is CASRGGPPGNTIYF. In DNA, the CDR3 is TGTGCCAGCAGGGGGGGTCCCCCTGGAAACACCATATATTTT.

This chain connects TRBV12-5 to TRBJ2-7, with 9 bases fitting TRBD2. Germline V CDR1 and CDR2: LGHNT, FRNRAP. The V segment lost 5 bases and the J segment 2 bases; nucleotides outside the gene matches: 13. There are 17 residues in the CDR3. The chain's CDR3 is CASGPHLLAGIAYEQYV. As DNA, the CDR3 is TGTGCTAGTGGTCCCCACCTTCTAGCGGGGATTGCCTACGAGCAGTACGTC.

This chain joins TRBV7-2 and TRBJ2-7; 9 positions agree with TRBD1. The CDR3 runs 13 residues. From germline, CDR1 is SGHTA and CDR2 FQGNSA. Trimming took 4 bases from V and 2 from J; bases not matched to a gene: 0. The CDR3 region is CASSWTGAYEQYV. The CDR3 DNA reads TGTGCCAGCAGCTGGACAGGGGCCTACGAGCAGTACGTC.

The chain's CDR3 is CASSPIRATGNSPLHF. DNA of the CDR3: TGTGCCAGCAGTCCGATCCGGGCCACAGGGAATTCACCCCTCCACTTT. The V and J genes are TRBV27 and TRBJ1-6; weak D call: TRBD1 (6 bases). The CDR3 contains 16 residues. Per the germline V gene, CDR1 is MNHEY and CDR2 is SMNVEV (reference sequence). V was trimmed by 5 bases and J by 7 bases, leaving 18 bases between them.

The chain links TRBV9 to TRBJ1-1, with D perhaps matching TRBD1 (6 bases). The V end lost 4 bases, the J end lost 2 bases, and 9 bases lay between the germline ends. Germline values: CDR1 SGDLS, CDR2 YYNGEE. The CDR3 covers 13 residues. In DNA, the CDR3 is TGTGCCAGCAGCATACAGGGTAACACTGAAGCTTTCTTT. The encoded protein is CASSIQGNTEAFF.

This sequence joins TRBV5-1 and TRBJ1-6; D gene ambiguous. Germline loops: CDR1 SGHRS, CDR2 YFSETQ. The germline V and J ends were trimmed by 0 bases and 8 bases, with 12 bases remaining between them. The CDR3 contains 15 residues. The chain's CDR3 is CASSLELGRDSPLHF. The CDR3 DNA sequence: TGCGCCAGCAGCTTGGAGCTGGGCCGAGATTCACCCCTCCACTTT.

The V call is TRBV30, the J call TRBJ1-1, with a tentative D call TRBD1 (5 bases). CDR3 length: 14 residues. The V gene lost 4 bases and the J gene lost 1 base, with 13 bases spanning the gap. Germline CDR1 GTSNPN, CDR2 SVGIG (reference sequence). For the CDR3, the DNA is TGTGCCTGGAAGAACTGGGGCAGGAACACTGAAGCTTTCTTT. Translated, it gives CAWKNWGRNTEAFF.

The V call is TRBV5-1, the J call TRBJ1-2; D unclear. Germline loops: CDR1 SGHRS, CDR2 YFSETQ. V lost 0 bases and J 9 bases, leaving 15 bases between the germline ends. The CDR3 sequence is 14 residues long. CDR3 protein: CASSLGSGMSSYTF. The CDR3 coding sequence is TGCGCCAGCAGCTTGGGTTCGGGAATGAGTAGCTACACCTTC.

The gene calls are TRBV27 and TRBJ1-2; perhaps TRBD1 as D (5 bases). V dropped 4 bases and J dropped 5 bases, with 11 bases sitting between them. Per the germline V gene, CDR1 is MNHEY and CDR2 is SMNVEV (reference sequence). The CDR3 is made up of 13 amino acids. In DNA, the CDR3 is TGTGCCAGCAGTTCTGGGGCAACTTATGGCTACACCTTC. Translating gives CASSSGATYGYTF.

This chain uses TRBV6-5 with TRBJ1-1; possibly TRBD1 for D (6 bases). This CDR3 is built from 13 residues. Between the trimmed V and J ends, which lost 8 bases and 0 bases, there was a span of 10 bases. Germline CDR1 reads MNHEY; CDR2 reads SVGAGI. This CDR3 is CASGGHLNTEAFF. CDR3 sequence (DNA): TGTGCCAGCGGGGGACATTTGAACACTGAAGCTTTCTTT.

The chain joins TRBV5-1 to TRBJ1-1; D is unclear. With 5 bases removed from V and 3 bases from J, the gap between germline ends came to 14 bases. The length of the CDR3 is 14 residues. Germline V gives CDR1 SGHRS, CDR2 YFSETQ. The CDR3 DNA sequence: TGCGCCAGCAGACGAAGCGAGGGTTACACTGAAGCTTTCTTT. This encodes CASRRSEGYTEAFF. Full variable domain (outside the CDR3, taken from reference TRBV5-1 and TRBJ1-1): KAGVTQTPRYLIKTRGQQVTLSCSPISGHRSVSWYQQTPGQGLQFLFEYFSETQRNKGNFPGRFSGRQFSNSRSEMNVSTLELGDSALYLCASRRSEGYTEAFFGQGTRLTVV.

The chain joins TRBV18 to TRBJ1-2; no reliable D call. CDR1 and CDR2 from the germline V gene are KGHSH and LQKENI. V gave up 3 bases and J gave up 8 bases, with 10 bases separating them. The CDR3 contains 12 residues. CDR3 DNA: TGTGCCAGCTCACCGGAGCAAAACGGCTACACCTTC. It translates to CASSPEQNGYTF.

The V and J genes are TRBV3-1 (or the pseudogene TRBV3-2) and TRBJ1-4; 10 nucleotides agree with TRBD1. The CDR3 spans 19 residues. Losses at the gene ends were 1 base for V and 4 bases for J; bases not matched to a gene: 12. Germline values: CDR1 LGHDT, CDR2 YNNKEL (reference sequence). The CDR3 sequence is CASSQVVLAGTGVNEKLFF. The CDR3 coding sequence is TGTGCCAGCAGCCAAGTTGTGTTAGCCGGGACAGGGGTTAATGAAAAACTGTTTTTT.

V is TRBV6-6 and J is TRBJ1-6; no definite D call. CDR1 is MNHNY, CDR2 SVGAGI, per germline (reference sequence). V lost 5 bases, J lost 5 bases, and 16 bases lay in between. This CDR3 region has 16 residues. CDR3 residues: CASSIRARSDNSPLHF. The CDR3 nucleotides read TGTGCCAGCAGTATTCGAGCGAGGTCCGATAATTCACCCCTCCACTTT.

The V call is TRBV2, the J call TRBJ1-4, with no clear D. V dropped 5 bases and J dropped 4 bases, with 11 bases sitting between them. CDR1 and CDR2 from the germline V gene are SNHLY and FYNNEI. This CDR3 contains 14 residues. Here the CDR3 reads CASSPLTSNEKLFF. The CDR3 nucleotides are TGTGCCAGCAGTCCTTTAACCAGTAATGAAAAACTGTTTTTT.

CDR3: CASSQNGQGAYEQYV. CDR3 coding DNA: TGCGCCAGCAGCCAAAACGGACAGGGGGCTTACGAGCAGTACGTC. The V and J genes are TRBV4-1 and TRBJ2-7; 11 bases are shared with TRBD1. The germline V gene encodes CDR1 MGHRA and CDR2 YSYEKL. After removal of 2 bases from V and 4 bases from J, the junction contained 4 bases not matched to a gene. The CDR3 length is 15 residues.

V is TRBV5-1 and J is TRBJ1-2; 7 bases are shared with TRBD1. Trimming at V came to 4 bases and at J to 4 bases, leaving 4 bases not matched to a gene. Per germline, CDR1 SGHRS and CDR2 YFSETQ. The CDR3 runs to 13 residues. CDR3 DNA: TGCGCCAGCAGCCCGACAGGGCCCTATGGCTACACCTTC. Amino acid sequence: CASSPTGPYGYTF.

The chain uses TRBV19 and TRBJ2-3; 10 bases agree with TRBD1. Unmatched junction bases numbered 6, after V lost 4 bases and J lost 5 bases. CDR1 is LNHDA, CDR2 SQIVND, per germline (reference sequence). This CDR3 is 15 amino acids long. This CDR3 reads CASSTSGTGVDTQYF. The DNA for the CDR3 is TGTGCCAGTAGTACTTCCGGGACAGGGGTAGATACGCAGTATTTT.

This rearrangement joins TRBV11-3 to TRBJ2-2, with 7 bases lining up with TRBD1. The germline V gene has CDR1 SGHNT and CDR2 YENEEA. Trimming at V came to 5 bases and at J to 3 bases, leaving 9 bases not matched to a gene. CDR3 size: 16 residues. The DNA of the CDR3 is TGTGCCAGCAGCCAGGGGGATAGAGCGCACACCGGGGAGCTGTTTTTT. Translation: CASSQGDRAHTGELFF.

The chain employs TRBV9 and TRBJ1-2; D not certain. V was clipped by 3 bases and J by 6 bases, with 18 bases between them. The CDR3 runs 15 residues. Germline CDR1 is SGDLS and CDR2 is YYNGEE. The CDR3 DNA reads as TGTGCCAGCAGCGCTCGCCCGGGGTTAGGAGATGGCTACACCTTC. Its translation: CASSARPGLGDGYTF.

The CDR3 DNA reads as TGTGCCAGCAGTCGGAGGCCCCCTTTTAACACTGAAGCTTTCTTT. Residues: CASSRRPPFNTEAFF. V is TRBV6-5 and J is TRBJ1-1; D gene ambiguous. Germline V gene sequence: CDR1 MNHEY, CDR2 SVGAGI. The V end lost 5 bases, the J end lost 2 bases, and 15 bases lay between the germline ends. The CDR3 contains 15 residues.

This sequence joins TRBV6-5 and TRBJ1-6, with 7 bases aligning to TRBD1. V trimming: 2 bases; J trimming: 11 bases; junction bases outside the gene matches: 9. The CDR3 totals 15 residues. Germline values: CDR1 MNHEY, CDR2 SVGAGI. CDR3 sequence: CASSYTGTEPAPLHF. In nucleotides, the CDR3 is TGTGCCAGCAGTTACACAGGGACAGAACCGGCACCCCTCCACTTT.

This rearrangement joins TRBV18 to TRBJ2-5; perhaps TRBD2 as D (6 bases). CDR1 and CDR2 (germline): KGHSH, LQKENI. Trimming took 0 bases from V and 5 from J, leaving 7 bases between them. The CDR3 has 13 residues. The CDR3 nucleotides are TGTGCCAGCTCACCACCGGAGGGGGAGACCCAGTACTTC. Amino acid sequence: CASSPPEGETQYF.

The chain joins TRBV2 to TRBJ2-3; D possibly corresponds to TRBD2 (7 bases). The CDR3 consists of 14 residues. V was cut by 7 bases and J by 0 bases, with 11 bases left in between. CDR1 is SNHLY and CDR2 is FYNNEI in the germline V gene. The CDR3 DNA is TGTGCCAGCAAGGCGGGGGCTAGCACAGATACGCAGTATTTT. It encodes CASKAGASTDTQYF.